This T cell receptor (beta chain) is drawn from a study of CD8 T cells in Susac syndrome. Through negative isolation, CD4+ and CD8+ T cells were obtained, while TEMRA cells were enriched using FACS. Germline V gives CDR1 SNHLY, CDR2 FYNNEI. This CDR3 region has 10 residues. The V gene lost 6 bases and the J gene lost 7 bases, with 4 bases spanning the gap. About 0.45 to 1 ug RNA was reverse transcribed with random hexamers. TCRdb called the immunoSEQ multiplex PCR reads again in MiXCR, with one record for every CDR3 protein. The data show almost 450,000 distinct CDR3 sequences, approximately 85% seen once.

The clonotype was recovered from a human donor with multiple sclerosis. The chain couples TRBV2 to TRBJ2-1; D uncertain. The sequencing input was CD8+ T cells from PBMCs. This chain's CDR3 is CASRRNEQFF. The DNA of the CDR3 is TGTGCCAGCAGGCGGAATGAGCAGTTCTTC.